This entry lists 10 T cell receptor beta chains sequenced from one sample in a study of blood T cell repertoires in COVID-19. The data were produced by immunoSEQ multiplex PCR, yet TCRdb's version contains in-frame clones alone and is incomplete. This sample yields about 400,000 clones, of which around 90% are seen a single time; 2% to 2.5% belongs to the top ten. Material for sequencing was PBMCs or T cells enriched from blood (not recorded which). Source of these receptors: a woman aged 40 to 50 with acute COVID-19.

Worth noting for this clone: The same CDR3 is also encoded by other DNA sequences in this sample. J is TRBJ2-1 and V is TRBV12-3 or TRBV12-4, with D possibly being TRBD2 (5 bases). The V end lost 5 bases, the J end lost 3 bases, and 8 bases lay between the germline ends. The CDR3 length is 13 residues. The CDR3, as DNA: TGTGCCAGCAGTCCTGGACTCTACAATGAGCAGTTCTTC. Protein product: CASSPGLYNEQFF.

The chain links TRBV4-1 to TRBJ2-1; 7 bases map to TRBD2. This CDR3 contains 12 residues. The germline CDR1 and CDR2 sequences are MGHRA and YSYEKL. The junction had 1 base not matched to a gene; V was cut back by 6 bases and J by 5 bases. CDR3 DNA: TGCGCCAGCAGGGCGGGGGACAATGAGCAGTTCTTC. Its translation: CASRAGDNEQFF.

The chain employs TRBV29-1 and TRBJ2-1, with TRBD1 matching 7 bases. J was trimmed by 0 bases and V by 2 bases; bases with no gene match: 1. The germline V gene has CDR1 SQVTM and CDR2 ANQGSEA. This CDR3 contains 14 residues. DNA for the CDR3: TGCAGCGTTGAAAGGGACAGCTCCTACAATGAGCAGTTCTTC. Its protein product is CSVERDSSYNEQFF.

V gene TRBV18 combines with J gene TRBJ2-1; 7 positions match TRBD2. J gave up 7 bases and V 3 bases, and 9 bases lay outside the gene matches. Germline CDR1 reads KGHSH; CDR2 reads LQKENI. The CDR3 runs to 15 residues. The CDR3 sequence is CASSPGTTDGNEQFF. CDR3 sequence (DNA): TGTGCCAGCTCACCCGGGACTACAGATGGAAATGAGCAGTTCTTC. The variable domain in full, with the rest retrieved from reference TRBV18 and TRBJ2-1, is NAGVMQNPRHLVRRRGQEARLRCSPMKGHSHVYWYRQLPEEGLKFMVYLQKENIIDESGMPKERFSAEFPKEGPSILRIQQVVRGDSAAYFCASSPGTTDGNEQFFGPGTRLTVL.

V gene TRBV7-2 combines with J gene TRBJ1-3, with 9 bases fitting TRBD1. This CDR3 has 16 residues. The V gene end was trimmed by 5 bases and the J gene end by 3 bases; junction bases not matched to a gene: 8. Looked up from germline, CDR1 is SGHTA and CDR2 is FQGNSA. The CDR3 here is CASSRPGTGFGNTIYF. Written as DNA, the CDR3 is TGTGCCAGCAGCAGGCCCGGGACAGGGTTTGGAAACACCATATATTTT.

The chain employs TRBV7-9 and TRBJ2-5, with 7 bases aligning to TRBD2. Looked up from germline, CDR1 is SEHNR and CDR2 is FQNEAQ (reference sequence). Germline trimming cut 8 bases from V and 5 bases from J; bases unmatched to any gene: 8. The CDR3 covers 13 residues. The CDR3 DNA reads TGTGCCAGCGCGCTTGGGGGGGTTGAGACCCAGTACTTC. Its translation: CASALGGVETQYF.

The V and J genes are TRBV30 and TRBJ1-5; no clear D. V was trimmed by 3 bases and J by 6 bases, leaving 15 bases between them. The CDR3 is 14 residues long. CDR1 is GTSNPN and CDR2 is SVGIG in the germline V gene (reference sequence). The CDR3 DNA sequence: TGTGCCTGGAGACCTTCCTCCGGCGGTCAGCCCCAGCATTTT. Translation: CAWRPSSGGQPQHF. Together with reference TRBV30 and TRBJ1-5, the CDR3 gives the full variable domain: SQTIHQWPATLVQPVGSPLSLECTVEGTSNPNLYWYRQAAGRGLQLLFYSVGIGQISSEVPQNLSASRPQDRQFILSSKKLLLSDSGFYLCAWRPSSGGQPQHFGDGTRLSIL.

The CDR3 coding sequence is TGTGCCAGCAGCCATGGGGGGGAAGACACAGATACGCAGTATTTT. Translation gives CASSHGGEDTDTQYF. This rearrangement joins TRBV7-9 to TRBJ2-3; 7 positions agree with TRBD2. CDR3 size: 15 residues. CDR1 is SEHNR and CDR2 is FQNEAQ in the germline V gene (reference sequence). J lost 2 bases, V lost 5 bases, and 7 bases had no gene match.

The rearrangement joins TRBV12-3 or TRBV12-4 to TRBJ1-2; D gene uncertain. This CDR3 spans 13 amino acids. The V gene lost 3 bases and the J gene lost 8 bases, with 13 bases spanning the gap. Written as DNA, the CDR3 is TGTGCCAGCAGTTTGGAGGCGGCCGGGGGCTACACCTTC. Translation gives CASSLEAAGGYTF.

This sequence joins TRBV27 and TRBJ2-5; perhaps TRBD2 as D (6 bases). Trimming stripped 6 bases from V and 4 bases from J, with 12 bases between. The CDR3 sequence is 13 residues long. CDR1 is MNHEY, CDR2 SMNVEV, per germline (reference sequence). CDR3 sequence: CASRDGGSETQYF. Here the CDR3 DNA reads TGTGCCAGCAGAGACGGGGGTTCAGAGACCCAGTACTTC.